The 19 T cell receptor beta chains below were found in one sample sequenced in a study of T-cell reconstitution after alpha-beta-depleted transplantation in children. Construction of the TCRbeta library involved unique molecular identifiers. MiXCR was run by TCRdb on the PCR reads, yielding one entry per CDR3 protein. The table lists 70,000 to 95,000 distinct CDR3 sequences, more than 9% of them singletons. This material consisted of PBMCs from the stem cell graft donor, taken from the stem cell graft. The origin of the receptors is a human donor who donated a stem cell graft to a child with inherited bone marrow failure.

Many counts were recorded for this clonotype. This chain connects TRBV4-1 to TRBJ1-1; the D is unclear. CDR1 MGHRA and CDR2 YSYEKL come from the germline V gene. The CDR3 is 13 residues long. The V end was cut by 2 bases, the J end by 1 base, with 5 bases between. The CDR3 DNA follows: TGCGCCAGCAGCCAAAAGGGGAACACTGAAGCTTTCTTT. Residues: CASSQKGNTEAFF.

The V and J genes are TRBV9 and TRBJ2-1, with 12 bases fitting TRBD2. J lost 4 bases, V lost 3 bases, and 5 bases had no gene match. From germline, CDR1 is SGDLS and CDR2 YYNGEE. This CDR3 is built from 16 residues. CDR3 residues: CASSAGTSGRYNEQFF. DNA of the CDR3: TGTGCCAGCAGCGCCGGGACTAGCGGGCGGTACAATGAGCAGTTCTTC.

This clonotype was recorded at least ten times. The rearrangement uses TRBV7-2 and TRBJ1-2; D possibly corresponds to TRBD1 (6 bases). The CDR3 loop spans 13 amino acids. The V and J ends lost 0 bases and 4 bases respectively, with 6 bases between them. CDR1 and CDR2 (germline): SGHTA, FQGNSA. CDR3 in amino acids: CASSLADSYGYTF. CDR3 nucleotide sequence: TGTGCCAGCAGCTTAGCGGACAGCTATGGCTACACCTTC. Using reference TRBV7-2 and TRBJ1-2 for the parts outside the CDR3, the full variable domain is GAGVSQSPSNKVTEKGKDVELRCDPISGHTALYWYRQSLGQGLEFLIYFQGNSAPDKSGLPSDRFSAERTGGSVSTLTIQRTQQEDSAVYLCASSLADSYGYTFGSGTRLTVV.

This clonotype was observed at least ten times. One junction end disagrees with the germline gene, perhaps due to a read error. The rearrangement joins TRBV4-3 to TRBJ1-5; TRBD1 aligns across 11 bases. Looked up from germline, CDR1 is LGHNA and CDR2 is YSLEER. The CDR3 is 20 amino acids. The DNA for the CDR3 is TGCGCCAGCGGCCAAGGGTTGGGGACAGGGGGTATGTGGAGCAATCAGCCCCAGCATTTT. Its translation is CASGQGLGTGGMWSNQPQHF.

The chain joins TRBV6-2 or TRBV6-3 to TRBJ2-2; no clear D gene. Germline loops: CDR1 MNHEY, CDR2 SVGEGT. This CDR3 has 14 residues. V was shortened by 2 bases and J by 0 bases, with 4 bases between the two germline ends. CDR3 amino acids: CASSYASNTGELFF. Written as DNA, the CDR3 is TGTGCCAGCAGTTACGCGTCGAACACCGGGGAGCTGTTTTTT.

This clonotype has at least ten counts. The V gene is TRBV20-1, the J gene TRBJ1-1; no clear D gene. The CDR3 covers 12 residues. V gave up 3 bases and J gave up 4 bases, with 9 bases separating them. Germline V gene data show CDR1 as DFQATT and CDR2 as SNEGSKA (reference sequence). CDR3: CSASPLSTEAFF. The CDR3, as DNA: TGCAGTGCTAGCCCCCTAAGCACTGAAGCTTTCTTT.

This clonotype was counted ten times or more. This sequence joins TRBV7-2 and TRBJ1-3; D perhaps matches TRBD1 (6 bases). This CDR3 comprises 14 residues. V shed 1 base and J shed 2 bases, with 6 bases lying between them. CDR1 and CDR2 from the germline V gene are SGHTA and FQGNSA. This chain's CDR3 is CASSLGTAGNTIYF. The DNA of the CDR3 is TGTGCCAGCAGCTTAGGGACAGCTGGAAACACCATATATTTT.

This clonotype was counted many times. The rearrangement joins TRBV3-1 to TRBJ1-5; D is ambiguous. The CDR3 spans 14 residues. Trimming shortened V by 4 bases and J by 4 bases, and 11 bases separated the two germline ends. Germline V gives CDR1 LGHDT, CDR2 YNNKEL (reference sequence). The CDR3 protein is CASSLGLDNQPQHF. In DNA form, the CDR3 reads TGTGCCAGCAGCCTCGGTTTGGATAATCAGCCCCAGCATTTT.

This clonotype was recorded many times. V usage is TRBV19 and J usage is TRBJ2-5; D gene ambiguous. The CDR3 extends over 14 amino acids. CDR1 LNHDA and CDR2 SQIVND come from the germline V gene (reference sequence). V was shortened by 0 bases and J by 1 base, with 6 bases between the two germline ends. Written as DNA, the CDR3 is TGTGCCAGTAGTATAGACGGCAGCCAAGAGACCCAGTACTTC. It codes for CASSIDGSQETQYF.

This clonotype came up many times. This chain uses TRBV20-1 with TRBJ1-1; TRBD1 aligns across 7 bases. The CDR3 extends over 12 amino acids. After removal of 4 bases from V and 6 bases from J, the junction contained 5 bases not matched to a gene. Germline-derived CDR1 and CDR2 are DFQATT and SNEGSKA (reference sequence). The CDR3 protein is CSAKRGRAEAFF. CDR3 DNA sequence: TGCAGTGCTAAGAGGGGGCGGGCTGAAGCTTTCTTT.

Many counts were recorded for this clonotype. In DNA form, the CDR3 reads TGTGCCAGTAGTGCCAGCAGGGTTGGCTACACCTTC. Protein product: CASSASRVGYTF. The chain links TRBV19 to TRBJ1-2, with D possibly matching TRBD1 (5 bases). This CDR3 comprises 12 residues. Germline CDR1 reads LNHDA; CDR2 reads SQIVND (reference sequence). The V end lost 5 bases, the J end lost 7 bases, and 11 bases lay between the germline ends.

The V and J genes are TRBV18 and TRBJ2-5; 7 nucleotides agree with TRBD2. CDR3 length equals 13 residues. Germline lookup yields CDR1 KGHSH and CDR2 LQKENI. Trimming took 5 bases from V and 5 from J; bases not matched to a gene: 5. The CDR3 reads CASSFAGDETQYF. For the CDR3, the DNA is TGTGCCAGCTCATTCGCGGGAGACGAGACCCAGTACTTC.

Many counts were recorded for this clonotype. V usage is TRBV5-5 and J usage is TRBJ1-2; 8 nucleotides line up with TRBD1. The J segment lost 8 bases and the V segment lost 4 bases, leaving 16 bases of the junction unmatched. The germline CDR1 and CDR2 sequences are SGHKS and YYEKEE (reference sequence). The CDR3 spans 16 residues. In DNA, the CDR3 is TGTGCCAGCAGCCACGACCTTCTTGACAGGGGCGGCGGCTACACCTTC. It codes for CASSHDLLDRGGGYTF.

Ten or more counts support this clonotype. V gene TRBV18 combines with J gene TRBJ1-2; D uncertain. In germline, CDR1 is KGHSH, CDR2 LQKENI. The CDR3 sequence is 15 residues long. Trimming took off 1 base at V and 8 bases at J, with 17 bases between the two ends. For the CDR3, the DNA is TGTGCCAGCTCACCACTGGACTCAACCTCATGGGGCTACACCTTC. It is translated as CASSPLDSTSWGYTF.

This clonotype came up many times. The rearrangement joins TRBV4-3 to TRBJ2-7; the match to TRBD2 covers 8 bases. CDR1 and CDR2 from the germline V gene are LGHNA and YSLEER. The V segment lost 1 base and the J segment 1 base; nucleotides outside the gene matches: 6. The CDR3 covers 16 residues. The CDR3 region is CASSQGLGTSSYEQYF. As DNA, the CDR3 is TGCGCCAGCAGCCAAGGTTTGGGGACTAGTTCCTACGAGCAGTACTTC.

This clonotype appeared many times. The V and J genes are TRBV7-2 and TRBJ1-1, with D possibly being TRBD1 (5 bases). V shed 4 bases and J shed 12 bases, with 15 bases lying between them. CDR3 length: 12 residues. Germline CDR1 SGHTA, CDR2 FQGNSA. This CDR3 reads CASSSLGGVSFF. The CDR3 nucleotides are TGTGCCAGCAGCTCACTCGGGGGGGTGTCTTTCTTT. Full variable domain (missing parts from reference TRBV7-2 and TRBJ1-1): GAGVSQSPSNKVTEKGKDVELRCDPISGHTALYWYRQSLGQGLEFLIYFQGNSAPDKSGLPSDRFSAERTGGSVSTLTIQRTQQEDSAVYLCASSSLGGVSFFGQGTRLTVV.

Ten or more counts support this clonotype. This chain joins TRBV5-1 and TRBJ2-3; possibly TRBD2 for D (5 bases). CDR3 length equals 14 residues. The V gene lost 0 bases and the J gene lost 4 bases, with 9 bases spanning the gap. CDR1 and CDR2 from the germline V gene are SGHRS and YFSETQ. CDR3 nucleotide sequence: TGCGCCAGCAGCTTGGCTGGTAGCGCAGATACGCAGTATTTT. It specifies CASSLAGSADTQYF. Variable domain in full (rest from reference TRBV5-1 and TRBJ2-3): KAGVTQTPRYLIKTRGQQVTLSCSPISGHRSVSWYQQTPGQGLQFLFEYFSETQRNKGNFPGRFSGRQFSNSRSEMNVSTLELGDSALYLCASSLAGSADTQYFGPGTRLTVL.

The J gene is TRBJ2-5, the V gene TRBV2, with TRBD2 as a possible D gene (5 bases). Trimming removed 6 bases from V and 3 bases from J, with 11 bases in between. This CDR3 is built from 13 residues. CDR1 SNHLY and CDR2 FYNNEI come from the germline V gene. The chain's CDR3 is CASSEGSEETQYF. The CDR3 nucleotides are TGTGCCAGCAGCGAGGGTAGCGAAGAGACCCAGTACTTC.

This clonotype was recorded many times. The chain couples TRBV20-1 to TRBJ1-2; D possibly corresponds to TRBD1 (5 bases). The CDR3 has 17 amino acids. CDR1 and CDR2 from the germline V gene are DFQATT and SNEGSKA (reference sequence). V gave up 3 bases and J gave up 0 bases, with 20 bases separating them. The CDR3 DNA reads TGCAGTGCTAGTCCCCGGGGGGGGGGTAGGACTAACTATGGCTACACCTTC. It is translated as CSASPRGGGRTNYGYTF.